A selection of T cell receptor beta chains follows, all from one sample in a study of cytomegalovirus exposure and HLA in healthy donors. Only in-frame clones appear in the TCRdb table, and some are missing; sequencing was by immunoSEQ multiplex PCR. The sample has 110,000 or so clones; under 85% are singletons. Sequencing was carried out using PBMCs. All receptors derive from a woman between 45 and 60 years old in good health and CMV-seropositive. Each CDR3 is given with its conserved first and last residue. A D gene is named only where the DNA matches it firmly. Rows may omit the clone size; those that give it use once, few, many or a size class.

>TRBV5-4|.|TRBJ2-7|TRBD1
CASSRTAGTGKFNEQYF
TGTGCCAGCAGCCGAACAGCCGGGACAGGGAAGTTCAACGAGCAGTACTTC
>TRBV5-6|.|TRBJ2-2|.
CASSLLWQGLGTGELFF
TGTGCCAGCAGCTTACTCTGGCAGGGCTTAGGGACCGGGGAGCTGTTTTTT
>TRBV10-3|.|TRBJ2-3|TRBD1
CAISDSSRQGSTDTQYF
TGTGCCATCAGTGATTCCTCACGACAGGGGAGCACAGATACGCAGTATTTT
>TRBV6-5|.|TRBJ1-4|TRBD1
CASRSQGASGKLFF
TGTGCCAGCAGATCACAGGGGGCCAGTGGGAAACTGTTTTTT
>TRBV27|.|TRBJ2-7|.
CASSPTTGQSKQYF
TGTGCCAGCAGTCCAACCACTGGACAGTCTAAGCAGTACTTC
>TRBV9|.|TRBJ2-5|TRBD2
CASKPGLAGAETQYF
TGTGCCAGCAAGCCCGGACTAGCGGGAGCAGAGACCCAGTACTTC
>TRBV7-9|.|TRBJ2-3|TRBD2
CSSSFLAGYSTDTQYF
TGTTCCAGCAGCTTCCTAGCGGGATACAGCACAGATACGCAGTATTTT
>TRBV19|.|TRBJ2-7|TRBD1
CASSLQGAMIYEQYF
TGTGCCAGTAGTCTACAGGGGGCGATGATCTACGAGCAGTACTTC
>TRBV7-2|.|TRBJ2-7|TRBD2
CASSYDGLAGDEQYF
TGTGCCAGCAGCTACGATGGGCTAGCGGGAGACGAGCAGTACTTC
>TRBV5-4|.|TRBJ1-2|.
CASSLYPPRDYGYTF
TGTGCCAGCAGCTTGTATCCCCCCAGGGACTATGGCTACACCTTC
>TRBV2|.|TRBJ2-2|.
CASHTDVTGELFF
TGTGCCAGCCACACAGATGTCACCGGGGAGCTGTTTTTT
>TRBV5-6|.|TRBJ2-7|.
CASKGGEDYEQYF
TGTGCCAGCAAGGGGGGGGAGGACTACGAGCAGTACTTC
>TRBV18|.|TRBJ2-5|.
CASSPNSQETQYF
TGTGCCAGCTCACCAAACAGTCAAGAGACCCAGTACTTC
>TRBV6-5|once|TRBJ2-3|TRBD1
CASSSGQGTDTQYF
TGTGCCAGCAGTTCGGGACAGGGAACAGATACGCAGTATTTT
>TRBV6-6|.|TRBJ2-1|TRBD1
CASSYPTGGAQFF
TGTGCCAGCAGTTACCCGACAGGGGGGGCGCAGTTCTTC
>TRBV18|.|TRBJ2-1|TRBD1
CASSPPRQGVMGEQFF
TGTGCCAGCTCACCCCCCAGGCAGGGGGTGATGGGTGAGCAGTTCTTC
>TRBV11-2|.|TRBJ1-1|.
CASSSSPGRADTEAFF
TGTGCCAGCAGCTCCTCCCCAGGCAGGGCGGACACTGAAGCTTTCTTT
>TRBV7-9|.|TRBJ2-1|TRBD2
CASSFESGGTYNEQFF
TGTGCCAGCAGCTTTGAGAGCGGGGGCACCTACAATGAGCAGTTCTTC
>TRBV7-9|.|TRBJ2-5|.
CASSTGTNHWGQETQYF
TGTGCCAGCAGCACCGGGACAAACCACTGGGGCCAAGAGACCCAGTACTTC
>TRBV9|.|TRBJ1-3|TRBD1
CASSVFGQGAGNTIYF
TGTGCCAGCAGCGTATTCGGACAGGGGGCTGGAAACACCATATATTTT
>TRBV9|.|TRBJ1-3|.
CASSVGGGFGNTIYF
TGTGCCAGCAGCGTAGGTGGGGGGTTTGGAAACACCATATATTTT
>TRBV28|.|TRBJ1-1|.
CASSGQLNTEAFF
TGTGCCAGCAGTGGACAGCTCAACACTGAAGCTTTCTTT
>TRBV10-2|.|TRBJ2-3|.
CASLARGTTDTQYF
TGCGCCAGCCTAGCGCGGGGTACCACAGATACGCAGTATTTT
>TRBV12-1|.|TRBJ2-7|.
CASSFVGTGRYEQYF
TGTGCCAGCAGCTTTGTGGGGACAGGGAGGTACGAGCAGTACTTC
>TRBV7-9|.|TRBJ1-2|TRBD1
CSSSLGNRGRPYGYTF
TGTTCCAGCAGCTTGGGTAACAGGGGGCGCCCCTATGGCTACACCTTC
>TRBV2|.|TRBJ1-2|.
CASSDSSNYGYTF
TGTGCCAGCTCGGACAGCTCTAACTATGGCTACACCTTC
>TRBV4-3|few|TRBJ2-1|TRBD2
CASSQAQAGPYNEQFF
TGCGCCAGCAGCCAAGCCCAAGCGGGACCATACAATGAGCAGTTCTTC
>TRBV7-2|once|TRBJ2-1|TRBD2
CATAGLAGRRSYNEQFF
TGTGCCACCGCGGGACTAGCGGGACGACGCTCCTACAATGAGCAGTTCTTC
>TRBV10-3|.|TRBJ2-1|.
CAISESVGRNEQFF
TGTGCCATCAGTGAGTCTGTGGGGAGAAATGAGCAGTTCTTC
>TRBV6-5|once|TRBJ2-7|.
CASSYGSDSYEQYF
TGTGCCAGCAGTTACGGGTCGGACTCCTACGAGCAGTACTTC
>TRBV23-1|.|TRBJ1-6|TRBD1
CASSRTGRWGALHF
TGCGCCAGCTCCCGGACAGGGAGGTGGGGGGCCCTCCACTTT
>TRBV7-9|.|TRBJ1-2|TRBD1
CASSLRTGGMDGYTF
TGTGCCAGCAGCCTCAGGACAGGGGGAATGGATGGCTACACCTTC
>TRBV6-1|.|TRBJ2-1|TRBD2
CASRKRAGGNNEQFF
TGTGCCAGCAGGAAGCGAGCGGGAGGTAACAATGAGCAGTTCTTC
>TRBV28|.|TRBJ1-2|TRBD1
CASSRWTGGSNYGYTF
TGTGCCAGCAGTCGGTGGACAGGGGGTTCAAACTATGGCTACACCTTC
>TRBV7-3|once|TRBJ2-1|TRBD2
CASSLSLAGGNEQFF
TGTGCCAGCAGCTTAAGCCTAGCGGGGGGGAATGAGCAGTTCTTC
>TRBV4-2|.|TRBJ2-5|.
CASSQNMETQYF
TGTGCCAGCAGCCAAAATATGGAGACCCAGTACTTC
>TRBV9|.|TRBJ2-2|.
CASSADSRGTGELFF
TGTGCCAGCAGCGCGGACTCCCGAGGTACCGGGGAGCTGTTTTTT
>TRBV7-3|.|TRBJ2-1|TRBD2
CASSLGLAVYNEQFF
TGTGCCAGCAGCTTAGGCCTAGCGGTGTACAATGAGCAGTTCTTC
>TRBV2|.|TRBJ2-5|.
CASRLEDLETQYF
TGTGCCAGCAGGCTGGAGGATTTGGAGACCCAGTACTTC
>TRBV28|.|TRBJ1-5|TRBD1
CASSVGTGNQPQHF
TGTGCCAGCAGTGTCGGGACAGGAAATCAGCCCCAGCATTTT
>TRBV7-3|.|TRBJ2-3|TRBD2
CASSPFSGAKTDTQYF
TGTGCCAGCAGCCCGTTCAGCGGGGCGAAGACAGATACGCAGTATTTT
>TRBV5-1|.|TRBJ2-2|TRBD2
CASSLMGGETGELFF
TGCGCCAGCAGCTTGATGGGAGGGGAAACCGGGGAGCTGTTTTTT
>TRBV19|.|TRBJ1-3|.
CASSIPLAAAGNTIYF
TGTGCCAGTAGTATCCCTTTGGCGGCAGCTGGAAACACCATATATTTT
>TRBV7-9|.|TRBJ1-2|TRBD1
CSSSRDSPYGYTF
TGTTCCAGCAGCCGGGACAGCCCCTATGGCTACACCTTC